These T cell receptor beta chains were read from a single sample in a study of blood T cells in healthy people across ages. TCRdb itself ran the 5' RACE reads through MiXCR, one entry per CDR3 protein. This table has nearly 800,000 distinct CDR3 sequences, approximately 60% appearing once. Sequenced input: blood. The source is a man between 40 and 49 years old in good health. Each CDR3 is given without its conserved first and last residue. Fields, in order: clone size, V gene, CDR3 protein. Part of the rows lack a size; the others show once, few, many or a class for expanded clones.

clone size: NA
V gene: TRBV20-1
CDR3 protein: SASRNSIGETQY

clone size: few
V gene: TRBV29-1
CDR3 protein: SVEDRDRVNYGYT

clone size: NA
V gene: TRBV28
CDR3 protein: ASSSPIAGPWYEQY

clone size: NA
V gene: TRBV12-3/TRBV12-4
CDR3 protein: ASSVGTLNQPQH

clone size: NA
V gene: TRBV24-1
CDR3 protein: ATSDPLVAGGKRDTQY

clone size: few
V gene: TRBV13
CDR3 protein: ASSSPPYRGGGYT

clone size: NA
V gene: TRBV12-3/TRBV12-4
CDR3 protein: ASSFWGRGEKLF

clone size: NA
V gene: TRBV10-3
CDR3 protein: AISESFTGAQQF

clone size: few
V gene: TRBV15
CDR3 protein: ATSKIATYAYEQY

clone size: few
V gene: TRBV6-2/TRBV6-3
CDR3 protein: ASTPPGSGYGYT

clone size: few
V gene: TRBV6-1
CDR3 protein: ASSPGGTSGSSTYEQY

clone size: few
V gene: TRBV2
CDR3 protein: ASNVPNSGANVLT

clone size: NA
V gene: TRBV6-2/TRBV6-3
CDR3 protein: ASSSNLVDTGELF

clone size: NA
V gene: TRBV11-2
CDR3 protein: ASSPSRYLNFSYEQY

clone size: NA
V gene: TRBV6-1
CDR3 protein: ASSRSGGAGSTNEKLF

clone size: many
V gene: TRBV28
CDR3 protein: ASRNRGLGETQY

clone size: NA
V gene: TRBV7-2
CDR3 protein: ASSLPFANTEAF

clone size: NA
V gene: TRBV6-6
CDR3 protein: ASTKGQGDTDTQY

clone size: NA
V gene: TRBV6-1
CDR3 protein: ASPDLLDRGEPNYGYT

clone size: NA
V gene: TRBV7-8
CDR3 protein: ASSSSAGLYNEQF

clone size: NA
V gene: TRBV7-9
CDR3 protein: ASSLGVRLNYGYT

clone size: few
V gene: TRBV7-2
CDR3 protein: ASSLEAGGLGANVLT

clone size: NA
V gene: TRBV20-1
CDR3 protein: SAAAGQGLDTQY

clone size: NA
V gene: TRBV6-2/TRBV6-3
CDR3 protein: ASSSDRTGVAKNIQY

clone size: NA
V gene: TRBV6-1
CDR3 protein: ASSEGREWEQY

clone size: NA
V gene: TRBV4-2
CDR3 protein: ASSQVQESQYT

clone size: few
V gene: TRBV7-7
CDR3 protein: ASSLAGEATDTQY

clone size: NA
V gene: TRBV5-1
CDR3 protein: ASSPRTEYTQY

clone size: NA
V gene: TRBV4-3
CDR3 protein: ASSPILLGEQY

clone size: once
V gene: TRBV28
CDR3 protein: ATIMVTEAF

clone size: NA
V gene: TRBV29-1
CDR3 protein: SVEGRDSGANVLT

clone size: few
V gene: TRBV6-6
CDR3 protein: ASTTGIQETQY

clone size: NA
V gene: TRBV9
CDR3 protein: ASSVRRTDQETQY

clone size: NA
V gene: TRBV10-3
CDR3 protein: AISLAGISTDTQY

clone size: few
V gene: TRBV27
CDR3 protein: ASSFGVGGETQY

clone size: NA
V gene: TRBV24-1
CDR3 protein: ATSDRGQGLGNEQY

clone size: NA
V gene: TRBV20-1
CDR3 protein: SARDQGADTYEQY

clone size: NA
V gene: TRBV15
CDR3 protein: ATSRDRRRADYGYT

clone size: NA
V gene: TRBV7-2
CDR3 protein: ASSLVGPGNEQF

clone size: NA
V gene: TRBV7-8
CDR3 protein: ASSLRFRGKNIQY